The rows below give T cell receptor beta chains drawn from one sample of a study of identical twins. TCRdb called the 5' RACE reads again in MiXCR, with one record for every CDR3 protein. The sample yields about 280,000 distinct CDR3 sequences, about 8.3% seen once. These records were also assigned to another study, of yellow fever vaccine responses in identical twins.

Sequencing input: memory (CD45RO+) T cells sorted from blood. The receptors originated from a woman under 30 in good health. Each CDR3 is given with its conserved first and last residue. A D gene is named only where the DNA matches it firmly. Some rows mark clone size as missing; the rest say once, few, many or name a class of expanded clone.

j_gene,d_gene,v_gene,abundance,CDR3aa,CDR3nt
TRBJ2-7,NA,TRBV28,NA,CASSLALGGTGEQYF,TGTGCCAGCAGTTTAGCCCTAGGAGGGACGGGAGAGCAGTACTTC
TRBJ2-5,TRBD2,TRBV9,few,CASSALSGETRLETQYF,TGTGCCAGCAGCGCCCTTAGCGGGGAGACGCGGTTGGAGACCCAGTACTTC
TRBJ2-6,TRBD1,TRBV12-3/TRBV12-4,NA,CASSQTGGIFSGANVLTF,TGTGCCAGCAGCCAGACAGGGGGAATTTTTTCTGGGGCCAACGTCCTGACTTTC
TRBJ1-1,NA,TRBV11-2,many,CASSSRVITEAFF,TGTGCCAGCAGCTCCAGGGTAATAACTGAAGCTTTCTTT
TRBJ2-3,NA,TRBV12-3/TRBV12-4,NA,CASSQGGSTDTQYF,TGTGCCAGCAGTCAGGGAGGTAGCACAGATACGCAGTATTTT
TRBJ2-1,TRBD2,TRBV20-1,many,CSSGAGLYQFF,TGCAGTAGCGGGGCAGGGTTGTACCAGTTCTTC
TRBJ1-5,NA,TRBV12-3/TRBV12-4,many,CASSLARREVGQPQHF,TGTGCCAGCAGTTTAGCGCGCAGGGAAGTAGGTCAGCCCCAGCATTTT
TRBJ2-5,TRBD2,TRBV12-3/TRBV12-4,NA,CASSLIAAGRGETQYF,TGTGCCAGCAGTTTGATTGCAGCGGGACGTGGAGAGACCCAGTACTTC
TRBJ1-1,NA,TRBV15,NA,CATSRFTGMNTEAFF,TGTGCCACCAGCAGATTTACAGGGATGAACACTGAAGCTTTCTTT
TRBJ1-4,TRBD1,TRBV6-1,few,CASSAQGTGNEKLFF,TGTGCCAGCAGTGCACAGGGGACAGGGAATGAAAAACTGTTTTTT
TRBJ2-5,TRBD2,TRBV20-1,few,CSAGPGLAGRKETQYF,TGCAGTGCTGGGCCGGGACTAGCGGGACGGAAGGAGACCCAGTACTTC
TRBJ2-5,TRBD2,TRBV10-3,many,CAIRGLGRETQYF,TGTGCCATCAGGGGACTAGGAAGAGAGACCCAGTACTTC
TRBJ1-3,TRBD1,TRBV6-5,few,CASSSTGGRGNTIYF,TGTGCCAGCAGTTCTACAGGGGGCCGAGGAAACACCATATATTTT
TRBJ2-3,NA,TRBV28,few,CASSLNTQYF,TGTGCCAGCAGTCTGAATACGCAGTATTTT
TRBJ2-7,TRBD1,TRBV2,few,CARGQGKSYEQYF,TGTGCCAGAGGACAGGGGAAATCCTACGAGCAGTACTTC
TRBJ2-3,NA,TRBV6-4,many,CASSSGESGTDTQYF,TGTGCCAGCAGTTCAGGGGAATCAGGCACAGATACGCAGTATTTT
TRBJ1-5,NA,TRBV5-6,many,CASSFFGAANQPQHF,TGTGCCAGCAGCTTTTTTGGGGCAGCCAATCAGCCCCAGCATTTT
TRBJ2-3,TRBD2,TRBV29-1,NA,CSVERESTDTQYF,TGCAGCGTTGAGCGGGAGAGCACAGATACGCAGTATTTT
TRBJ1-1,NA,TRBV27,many,CASTAGPPLNTEAFF,TGTGCCAGCACGGCGGGTCCCCCGTTGAACACTGAAGCTTTCTTT
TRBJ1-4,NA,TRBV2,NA,CASRTGPSANEKLFF,TGTGCCAGCAGGACGGGACCCTCTGCTAATGAAAAACTGTTTTTT
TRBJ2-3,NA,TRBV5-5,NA,CASRKGGDTQYF,TGTGCCAGCAGAAAAGGGGGAGATACGCAGTATTTT
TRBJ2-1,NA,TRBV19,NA,CASSQDYNEQFF,TGTGCCAGTAGTCAGGACTACAATGAGCAGTTCTTC
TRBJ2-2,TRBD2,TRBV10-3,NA,CAISESGLGAGTGELFF,TGTGCCATCAGTGAGTCTGGACTAGGAGCAGGGACCGGGGAGCTGTTTTTT
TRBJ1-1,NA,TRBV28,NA,CASSLMGATGQAFF,TGTGCCAGCAGTTTAATGGGTGCTACAGGACAAGCTTTCTTT
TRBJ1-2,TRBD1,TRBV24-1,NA,CATSDPGQGLYGYTF,TGTGCCACCAGTGACCCGGGACAGGGCCTCTATGGCTACACCTTC
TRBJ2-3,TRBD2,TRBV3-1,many,CASSQLAGERDTQYF,TGTGCCAGCAGCCAACTAGCGGGAGAGCGGGATACGCAGTATTTT
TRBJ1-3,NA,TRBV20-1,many,CSAALTGNTIYF,TGCAGTGCCGCCTTAACTGGAAACACCATATATTTT
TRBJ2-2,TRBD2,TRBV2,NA,CASSETPSSGSNTGELFF,TGTGCCAGCAGTGAAACCCCTTCTAGCGGGAGTAACACCGGGGAGCTGTTTTTT
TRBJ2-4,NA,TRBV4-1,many,CASSQDKTTNIQYF,TGCGCCAGCAGCCAAGATAAGACTACGAACATTCAGTACTTC
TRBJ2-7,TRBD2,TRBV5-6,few,CASSFASSGSYEQYF,TGTGCCAGCAGCTTCGCCTCTAGCGGGAGTTACGAGCAGTACTTC
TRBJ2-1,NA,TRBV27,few,CASSPGRVYNEQFF,TGTGCCAGCAGCCCCGGGCGGGTTTACAATGAGCAGTTCTTC
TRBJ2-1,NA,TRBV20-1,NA,CSAALRANEQFF,TGCAGTGCTGCCCTCCGGGCAAATGAGCAGTTCTTC
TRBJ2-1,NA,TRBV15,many,CATSGRVRNNEQFF,TGTGCCACCAGCGGTAGGGTGAGAAACAATGAGCAGTTCTTC
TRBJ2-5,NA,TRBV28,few,CASSPRKLKETQYF,TGTGCCAGCAGTCCCCGGAAGCTTAAAGAGACCCAGTACTTC
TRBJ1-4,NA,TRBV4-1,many,CASSAPYEKLFF,TGCGCCAGCAGCGCCCCATACGAAAAACTGTTTTTT
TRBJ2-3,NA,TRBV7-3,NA,CASSLTRLARENTQYF,TGTGCCAGCAGCTTAACTAGGCTCGCAAGGGAAAATACGCAGTATTTT
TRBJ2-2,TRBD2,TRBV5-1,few,CASSLAASGRTGELFF,TGCGCCAGCAGCTTGGCGGCTAGCGGGCGCACCGGGGAGCTGTTTTTT
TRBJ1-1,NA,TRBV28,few,CASSPTGQRATEAFF,TGTGCCAGCAGTCCCACCGGACAGAGGGCCACTGAAGCTTTCTTT
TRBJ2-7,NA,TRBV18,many,CASSPGQFGYEQYF,TGTGCCAGCTCACCAGGACAGTTCGGCTACGAGCAGTACTTC
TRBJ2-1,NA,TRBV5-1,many,CASSPGTFGEQFF,TGCGCCAGCAGCCCCGGGACCTTTGGTGAGCAGTTCTTC
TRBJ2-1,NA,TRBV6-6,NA,CASTPPGGNEQFF,TGTGCCAGCACCCCCCCGGGTGGGAATGAGCAGTTCTTC
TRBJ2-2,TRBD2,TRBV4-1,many,CASSPLFAPSGGVRGELFF,TGCGCCAGCAGCCCCCTCTTTGCCCCTAGCGGGGGGGTAAGGGGGGAGCTGTTTTTT
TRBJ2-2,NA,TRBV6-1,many,CASPENAGTDTGELFF,TGTGCCAGCCCCGAGAACGCGGGGACGGACACCGGGGAGCTGTTTTTT
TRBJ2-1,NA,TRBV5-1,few,CASSLSWTYNEQFF,TGCGCCAGCAGCTTGAGTTGGACCTACAATGAGCAGTTCTTC
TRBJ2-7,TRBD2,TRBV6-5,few,CASSWLAGATYEQYF,TGTGCCAGCAGTTGGTTAGCGGGAGCCACCTACGAGCAGTACTTC
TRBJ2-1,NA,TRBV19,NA,CASSIELTVEQFF,TGTGCCAGTAGTATAGAGTTGACGGTTGAGCAGTTCTTC
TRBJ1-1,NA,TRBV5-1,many,CASSLTSSTEAFF,TGCGCCAGCAGCTTGACCTCGTCCACTGAAGCTTTCTTT
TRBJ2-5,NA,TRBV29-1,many,CSVVSIGVQETQYF,TGCAGCGTTGTTAGTATCGGCGTCCAAGAGACCCAGTACTTC
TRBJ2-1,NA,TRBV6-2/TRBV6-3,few,CASSRQIYNEQFF,TGTGCCAGCAGTAGGCAGATCTACAATGAGCAGTTCTTC
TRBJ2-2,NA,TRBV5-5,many,CASSSMDFGDTGELFF,TGTGCCAGCAGCTCAATGGACTTTGGGGACACCGGGGAGCTGTTTTTT
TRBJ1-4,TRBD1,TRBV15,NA,CATSKTGGVNEKLFF,TGTGCCACCAGCAAGACAGGGGGAGTGAATGAAAAACTGTTTTTT
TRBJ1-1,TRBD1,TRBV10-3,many,CAISRTGRDTEAFF,TGTGCCATCAGCAGGACAGGGCGGGACACTGAAGCTTTCTTT
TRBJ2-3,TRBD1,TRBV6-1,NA,CASKAGTGSTDTQYF,TGTGCCAGTAAGGCCGGGACAGGAAGCACAGATACGCAGTATTTT
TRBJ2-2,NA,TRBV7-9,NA,CASSPKRRTTGELFF,TGTGCCAGCAGCCCTAAGCGCAGAACCACCGGGGAGCTGTTTTTT
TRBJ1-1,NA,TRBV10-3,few,CAISSNRDVSEAFF,TGTGCCATCAGTTCTAACAGGGACGTCTCTGAAGCTTTCTTT
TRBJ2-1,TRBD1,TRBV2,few,CASSKGNGQGVLNEQFF,TGTGCCAGCAGTAAAGGGAACGGACAGGGGGTTTTGAATGAGCAGTTCTTC
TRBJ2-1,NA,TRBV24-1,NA,CATSPTGVHEQFF,TGTGCCACCAGTCCCACGGGGGTCCATGAGCAGTTCTTC
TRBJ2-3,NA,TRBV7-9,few,CASSLAVVTDTQYF,TGTGCCAGCAGCTTAGCCGTGGTGACAGATACGCAGTATTTT
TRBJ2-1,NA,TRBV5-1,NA,CASSLSGSLSEQFF,TGCGCCAGCAGCTTGAGCGGGTCTCTAAGTGAGCAGTTCTTC